These 26 T cell receptor beta chains were all obtained from the same sample, sequenced in a study of shared clonotypes between healthy human individuals. Measured with immunoSEQ multiplex PCR; TCRdb has only the in-frame clones, and not every one. The sample has under 1,100,000 clones; 70% to 80% are singletons. The specimen sequenced was memory CD4+ T cells from PBMCs. Subset reported: CD45RA-negative fraction. These receptors all come from a man aged 18 to 30 in good health. Some clones in this sample may be carry-over from other donors' samples.

This rearrangement joins TRBV4-3 to TRBJ2-7, with TRBD2 matching over 9 bases. The V gene end was trimmed by 1 base and the J gene end by 0 bases; junction bases not matched to a gene: 4. There are 16 residues in the CDR3. CDR1 and CDR2 from the germline V gene are LGHNA and YSLEER. For the CDR3, the DNA is TGCGCCAGCAGCCAAGGGATAGCGGGGGACTCCTACGAGCAGTACTTC. This translates into CASSQGIAGDSYEQYF.

V usage is TRBV2 and J usage is TRBJ2-5, with TRBD2 identical over 10 bases. The CDR3 loop spans 16 amino acids. The V gene's germline CDR1 is SNHLY and CDR2 FYNNEI. V was pared by 1 base and J by 4 bases, with 6 bases of the junction left unmatched. This CDR3 is CASSEGRAGGRETQYF. CDR3 bases: TGTGCCAGCAGTGAAGGTAGAGCGGGAGGGAGAGAGACCCAGTACTTC.

V is TRBV2 and J is TRBJ2-2; a weak D match, TRBD1 (5 bases). The CDR3 is made up of 14 amino acids. V gave up 6 bases and J gave up 6 bases, with 14 bases separating them. The germline gives CDR1 SNHLY, CDR2 FYNNEI. CDR3 nucleotide sequence: TGTGCCAGCAGGGACAATGCTCACGCCGGGGAGCTGTTTTTT. Residues: CASRDNAHAGELFF. Full variable domain (missing parts from reference TRBV2 and TRBJ2-2): EPEVTQTPSHQVTQMGQEVILRCVPISNHLYFYWYRQILGQKVEFLVSFYNNEISEKSEIFDDQFSVERPDGSNFTLKIRSTKLEDSAMYFCASRDNAHAGELFFGEGSRLTVL.

V is TRBV5-6 and J is TRBJ2-5; TRBD2 aligns across 9 bases. Germline assignment: CDR1 SGHDT and CDR2 YYEEEE. V lost 4 bases and J lost 1; bases outside the gene matches: 11. This CDR3 is built from 17 residues. The CDR3: CASSLIVGLASQETQYF. The DNA of the CDR3 is TGTGCCAGCAGCCTGATAGTAGGACTAGCGAGCCAAGAGACCCAGTACTTC. Combining the CDR3 with reference TRBV5-6 and TRBJ2-5 gives the whole variable domain DAGVTQSPTHLIKTRGQQVTLRCSPKSGHDTVSWYQQALGQGPQFIFQYYEEEERQRGNFPDRFSGHQFPNYSSELNVNALLLGDSALYLCASSLIVGLASQETQYFGPGTRLLVL.

The gene calls are TRBV9 and TRBJ2-3, with TRBD2 matching over 9 bases. The CDR3 extends over 16 amino acids. Germline V gene sequence: CDR1 SGDLS, CDR2 YYNGEE. The V segment lost 6 bases and the J segment 2 bases; nucleotides outside the gene matches: 10. CDR3 in DNA: TGTGCCAGCACCCCGCGGGAGGGCAGAGCCACAGATACGCAGTATTTT. This translates into CASTPREGRATDTQYF.

The V and J genes are TRBV7-9 and TRBJ1-2; TRBD1 matches at 10 bases. The CDR3 spans 15 residues. J lost 4 bases, V lost 4 bases, and 6 bases had no gene match. CDR1 and CDR2 (germline): SEHNR, FQNEAQ (reference sequence). The CDR3 region has the DNA TGTGCCAGCAGCTCTTCGGACAGGGGGATCTATGGCTACACCTTC. Its protein is CASSSSDRGIYGYTF.

This clone was detected a few times. V usage is TRBV25-1 and J usage is TRBJ2-3, with 9 positions matching TRBD1. After removal of 6 bases from V and 5 bases from J, the junction contained 6 bases not matched to a gene. The CDR3 loop spans 14 amino acids. Looked up from germline, CDR1 is MGHDK and CDR2 is SYGVNS. The CDR3 reads CASRRGQGGDTQYF. Written as DNA, the CDR3 is TGTGCCAGCAGGCGGGGACAGGGAGGAGATACGCAGTATTTT.

About this clone: Other DNA sequences in this sample translate to the same CDR3. V is TRBV4-1 and J is TRBJ2-2; tentative D call: TRBD2 (6 bases). V lost 1 base to trimming and J lost 8 bases, with 11 bases between them. Germline-derived CDR1 and CDR2 are MGHRA and YSYEKL. The CDR3 totals 14 residues. This CDR3 is CASSQGRAAGELFF. DNA for the CDR3: TGCGCCAGCAGCCAAGGGAGGGCGGCTGGGGAGCTGTTTTTT.

This clone showed up just once. The same CDR3 can be traced to other DNA sequences in this sample. This sequence joins TRBV30 and TRBJ2-3; D is perhaps TRBD1 or TRBD2 (5 bases each). The CDR3 has 11 residues. Germline CDR1 reads GTSNPN; CDR2 reads SVGIG (reference sequence). Trimming left V 3 bases short and J 5 bases short, with 6 bases between. This CDR3 is CAWRGEDTQYF. The DNA of the CDR3 is TGTGCCTGGAGGGGGGAAGATACGCAGTATTTT.

There are many counts of this clone. This rearrangement joins TRBV30 to TRBJ2-2, with TRBD2 identical over 8 bases. The germline V gene has CDR1 GTSNPN and CDR2 SVGIG (reference sequence). The CDR3 extends over 15 amino acids. The V gene end was trimmed by 0 bases and the J gene end by 4 bases; junction bases not matched to a gene: 4. The CDR3 region has the DNA TGTGCCTGGAGTGTGAGCGGGAGACCCACCGGGGAGCTGTTTTTT. Translating gives CAWSVSGRPTGELFF.

This clone was seen many times. For the CDR3, the DNA is TGCGCCAGCAGCCTCCCGGGGTCTAGGGAAAAACTGTTTTTT. Amino acids: CASSLPGSREKLFF. V is TRBV5-1 and J is TRBJ1-4; no clear D. The V gene's germline CDR1 is SGHRS and CDR2 YFSETQ. Trimming cost V 4 bases and J 8 bases, with 15 bases left between them. CDR3 length: 14 amino acids.

The chain carries TRBV28 and TRBJ2-4, with TRBD1 matching 7 bases. The CDR3 loop spans 14 amino acids. Germline V gene lookup returns CDR1 MDHEN and CDR2 SYDVKM. Trimming removed 7 bases from V and 7 bases from J; junction bases left unmatched: 10. The CDR3, as DNA: TGTGCCAGCACCCCCACAGGGGAATTGAACATTCAGTACTTC. Residues: CASTPTGELNIQYF.

This chain links TRBV4-2 with TRBJ1-4; no clear D gene. CDR1 and CDR2 from the germline V gene are LGHNA and YNFKEQ. The CDR3 covers 15 residues. With 0 bases removed from V and 4 bases from J, the gap between germline ends came to 9 bases. The CDR3 DNA follows: TGTGCCAGCAGCCAAGAGAACGTAGGTAATGAAAAACTGTTTTTT. It yields the protein CASSQENVGNEKLFF.

This clone was recorded many times. The CDR3 DNA follows: TGCGCCAGCAGCCGAGACAGGGGTTCCCAAGAGACCCAGTACTTC. This translates into CASSRDRGSQETQYF. This chain uses TRBV4-1 with TRBJ2-5; the match to TRBD1 covers 8 bases. V lost 4 bases, J lost 1 base, and 5 bases stayed unmatched. Germline CDR1 reads MGHRA; CDR2 reads YSYEKL. This CDR3 spans 15 amino acids.

The DNA for the CDR3 is TGTGCCAGCAGCCCGACACGGAGCCCTGGAAACACCATATATTTT. It is translated as CASSPTRSPGNTIYF. The chain employs TRBV14 and TRBJ1-3, with D unresolved. The CDR3 is 15 amino acids. V lost 4 bases and J 2 bases, leaving 12 bases between the germline ends. Germline V CDR1 and CDR2: SGHDN, FVKESK.

The table lists this clone with a count of one. The chain joins TRBV4-1 to TRBJ2-3, with D possibly TRBD2 on 6 matching bases. Trimming left V 2 bases short and J 4 bases short, with 13 bases between. CDR1 is MGHRA and CDR2 is YSYEKL in the germline V gene. The CDR3 is made up of 15 amino acids. CDR3 coding DNA: TGCGCCAGCAGCCAATTTCAAGCTAGCGCAGATACGCAGTATTTT. Translation gives CASSQFQASADTQYF.

The V gene is TRBV5-1, the J gene TRBJ2-3; D uncertain. The V end lost 0 bases, the J end lost 0 bases, and 8 bases lay between the germline ends. The CDR3 runs to 15 residues. From germline, CDR1 is SGHRS and CDR2 YFSETQ. The CDR3 region has the DNA TGCGCCAGCAGCTTGGTTCCTTCTAGCACAGATACGCAGTATTTT. Amino acids: CASSLVPSSTDTQYF.

The chain employs TRBV28 and TRBJ2-7, with D perhaps TRBD1 (6 bases). Trimming cost V 6 bases and J 5 bases, with 20 bases left between them. The CDR3 runs 15 residues. Germline V gene sequence: CDR1 MDHEN, CDR2 SYDVKM. DNA for the CDR3: TGTGCCAGCAGAGTACAGGGTGGGGGAATCCACGAGCAGTACTTC. Its protein is CASRVQGGGIHEQYF.

The chain combines TRBV4-1 with TRBJ2-5, with unresolved D. V dropped 3 bases and J dropped 1 base, with 18 bases sitting between them. The V gene's germline CDR1 is MGHRA and CDR2 YSYEKL. This CDR3 comprises 17 residues. The CDR3 bases are TGCGCCAGCAGCCAGAGGTACGCACAGCAATTCCAAGAGACCCAGTACTTC. Amino acid sequence: CASSQRYAQQFQETQYF.

V usage is TRBV7-2 and J usage is TRBJ2-7; D is ambiguous. With 2 bases removed from V and 9 bases from J, the gap between germline ends came to 17 bases. The CDR3 has 14 amino acids. In germline, CDR1 is SGHTA, CDR2 FQGNSA. The DNA of the CDR3 is TGTGCCAGCAGCTTAATAGTCGGGCCTACCGGGCAGTACTTC. Protein sequence: CASSLIVGPTGQYF.

This clone was counted a single time. The chain joins TRBV14 to TRBJ1-3; tentatively, D is TRBD1 (6 bases). The length of the CDR3 is 16 residues. CDR1 and CDR2 (germline): SGHDN, FVKESK. The V end was cut by 3 bases, the J end by 1 base, with 13 bases between. The CDR3 sequence is CASSQDPGASGNTIYF. The CDR3 DNA is TGTGCCAGCAGCCAGGACCCGGGGGCGTCTGGAAACACCATATATTTT. The complete variable domain, with remaining parts taken from reference TRBV14 and TRBJ1-3, reads EAGVTQFPSHSVIEKGQTVTLRCDPISGHDNLYWYRRVMGKEIKFLLHFVKESKQDESGMPNNRFLAERTGGTYSTLKVQPAELEDSGVYFCASSQDPGASGNTIYFGEGSWLTVV.

This chain uses TRBV30 with TRBJ1-1; TRBD1 matches 9 bases. Trimming at V came to 3 bases and at J to 0 bases, leaving 2 bases not matched to a gene. Looked up from germline, CDR1 is GTSNPN and CDR2 is SVGIG (reference sequence). The CDR3 runs to 14 residues. The CDR3 region is CAWRRDRVNTEAFF. CDR3 nucleotide sequence: TGTGCCTGGAGAAGGGACAGGGTGAACACTGAAGCTTTCTTT.

This clone was counted a single time. V is TRBV6-5 and J is TRBJ1-1; no clear D gene. Per germline, CDR1 MNHEY and CDR2 SVGAGI. There are 12 residues in the CDR3. Deletions cut 8 bases from V and 11 bases from J, with 18 bases between. The chain's CDR3 is CASGLLGVLAFF. CDR3 coding DNA: TGTGCCAGCGGGCTCCTAGGCGTTCTCGCTTTCTTT.

V gene TRBV6-1 combines with J gene TRBJ1-5; TRBD1 matches at 8 bases. Per the germline V gene, CDR1 is MNHNS and CDR2 is SASEGT. The V gene end was trimmed by 8 bases and the J gene end by 4 bases; junction bases not matched to a gene: 7. The CDR3 has 14 amino acids. The CDR3 sequence is CASCFTGGNQPQHF. The CDR3 coding sequence is TGTGCCAGCTGCTTCACAGGGGGAAATCAGCCCCAGCATTTT.

This clone occurred once. This chain joins TRBV10-3 and TRBJ1-2; 7 positions match TRBD1. The CDR3 length is 13 residues. J gave up 6 bases and V 6 bases, and 7 bases lay outside the gene matches. Germline CDR1 reads ENHRY; CDR2 reads SYGVKD. CDR3 nucleotides: TGTGCCATCAGCACAAACAGGGGAGATGGCTACACCTTC. The encoded protein is CAISTNRGDGYTF.

The chain joins TRBV15 to TRBJ2-5; no reliable D call. CDR1 and CDR2 (germline): LNHNV, YYDKDF (reference sequence). Deletions cut 1 base from V and 3 bases from J, with 9 bases between. CDR3 size: 14 residues. This chain's CDR3 is CATSRVRLEETQYF. The CDR3 DNA reads as TGTGCCACCAGCAGAGTCAGGCTAGAAGAGACCCAGTACTTC.